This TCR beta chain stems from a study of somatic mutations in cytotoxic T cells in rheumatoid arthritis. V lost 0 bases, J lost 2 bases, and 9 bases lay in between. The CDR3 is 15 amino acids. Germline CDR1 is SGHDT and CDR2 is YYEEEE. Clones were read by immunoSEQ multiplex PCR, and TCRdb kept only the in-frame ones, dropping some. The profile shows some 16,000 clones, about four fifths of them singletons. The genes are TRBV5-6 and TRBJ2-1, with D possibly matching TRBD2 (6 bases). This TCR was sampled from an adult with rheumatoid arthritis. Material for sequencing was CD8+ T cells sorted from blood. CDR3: CASSLAWGAYNEQFF. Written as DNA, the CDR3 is TGTGCCAGCAGCTTGGCCTGGGGGGCCTACAATGAGCAGTTCTTC.